These T cell receptor beta chains were read from a single sample in a study of cytomegalovirus exposure and HLA in healthy donors. This table comes from immunoSEQ multiplex PCR, and its TCRdb copy is limited to in-frame clones, with some not included. The table has about 150,000 clones, roughly nine tenths seen once; the top ten hold approximately 0.7%. The material sequenced was PBMCs. The receptors shown here come from a man aged 18 to 30 in good health and CMV-seronegative. The CDR3 runs from the conserved cysteine through the conserved F or W. D genes are given only for firm matches. Clone size is shown for a subset of rows, as once, few, many or a class of expanded clone.

TGTGCCAGCAGCGGCAAGGACAGTAACTATGGCTACACCTTC,CASSGKDSNYGYTF,.,TRBV9,TRBJ1-2,.
TGTGCCTCGGGGGGAATTGGCTACACCTTC,CASGGIGYTF,.,TRBV30,TRBJ1-2,.
TGTGCCAGCAGTGATACAGGCTCTGGAAACACCATATATTTT,CASSDTGSGNTIYF,.,TRBV6-1,TRBJ1-3,.
TGTGCCAGCAGTGAATGGGGACAGGGCGCGAACTATGGCTACACCTTC,CASSEWGQGANYGYTF,TRBD1,TRBV25-1,TRBJ1-2,.
TGCGCCAGCAGTTGGACAGGGGGGTCCGGGGAGCTGTTTTTT,CASSWTGGSGELFF,TRBD1,TRBV5-1,TRBJ2-2,.
TGCGCCAGCAGCCCCGTAAGTGGGAGCTCCTACAATGAGCAGTTCTTC,CASSPVSGSSYNEQFF,.,TRBV5-1,TRBJ2-1,.
TGTGCCAGCAGTCCAAGACTAGCGGGGATTTACAATGAGCAGTTCTTC,CASSPRLAGIYNEQFF,TRBD2,TRBV9,TRBJ2-1,.
TGTGCCAGCAGCTCGACAGTTCAGTCACCCCTCCACTTT,CASSSTVQSPLHF,.,TRBV7-9,TRBJ1-6,.
TGTGCCAGCAGCTTAGCCAGGGGCACTGAAGCTTTCTTT,CASSLARGTEAFF,.,TRBV11-3,TRBJ1-1,.
TGTGCCAGCAGCGGGAGCGGGACTAGCGGGACCAGACCCACAGATACGCAGTATTTT,CASSGSGTSGTRPTDTQYF,TRBD2,TRBV9,TRBJ2-3,.
TGTGCCAGCAGCCCCGAGGGGGTGGTTAGTGAGACCCAGTACTTC,CASSPEGVVSETQYF,.,TRBV9,TRBJ2-5,many
TGTGCCAGCAGCAGACGACTAGCGGGGGGATCCCAGTTAGACCAAGAGACCCAGTACTTC,CASSRRLAGGSQLDQETQYF,TRBD2,TRBV7-6,TRBJ2-5,.
TGCGCCAGCAGCTTGCGGGGACTAGGCACAGATACGCAGTATTTT,CASSLRGLGTDTQYF,TRBD2,TRBV5-1,TRBJ2-3,.
TGTGCCAGCAGCCCTAATTTGGGGCTTACAGAAAGGCAGTACTTC,CASSPNLGLTERQYF,.,TRBV5-4,TRBJ2-7,.
TGTGCCAGCAGCCCAAAGACAGGGGGTGCCTATGGCTACACCTTC,CASSPKTGGAYGYTF,TRBD1,TRBV9,TRBJ1-2,.
TGTGCCAGCAGCCTGCTAACGGGGGGGGACAATGAGCAGTTCTTC,CASSLLTGGDNEQFF,TRBD2,TRBV4-2,TRBJ2-1,.
TGTGCCAGCAGGGGGACAGGGGGTCTGTATGAGCAGTTCTTC,CASRGTGGLYEQFF,TRBD1,TRBV6-6,TRBJ2-1,.